This TCR beta chain was sequenced for a study of cytomegalovirus exposure and HLA in healthy donors. Findings and caveats of the study: In vitro checks showed that a few CMV-associated chains really do target CMV antigens.

The CDR3 length is 19 residues. In germline, CDR1 is SNHLY, CDR2 FYNNEI. V lost 0 bases, J lost 2 bases, and 12 bases stayed unmatched. Points on this clone: Its antigen is unknown.

Clones were read by immunoSEQ multiplex PCR, and TCRdb kept only the in-frame ones, dropping some. The top ten hold 6.2% of the sample, which has some 140,000 clones, 75% to 90% seen once. Material: PBMCs. This sequence was found in a woman aged 30 to 39 in good health and CMV-seropositive. The chain has TRBV2 and TRBJ2-7; 11 bases match TRBD2. The CDR3 spells CASSEAGASGGLPTYEQYF. The CDR3 DNA reads as TGTGCCAGCAGTGAAGCGGGGGCTAGCGGGGGGCTGCCTACCTACGAGCAGTACTTC.